The clone carrying this T cell receptor (beta chain) was seen only a few times. Its antigen is still unknown. The second PCR ran about 6 to 11 cycles with a sample-barcoded 5' primer and J-beta primers. MiXCR, applied by TCRdb to the 5' RACE reads, yields one record per CDR3 protein. The data hold 1.8 million or so distinct CDR3 sequences, with about 39% observed a single time. The entry originates in a study of blood T cells in healthy people across ages. Study observations and caveats: Possibly confounding the expanded clonotype changes was the fact that donor CMV status was unknown. Age advanced and TCR beta diversity per million T cells fell, roughly linearly. Estimates drawn from one million T cells were deemed to understate diversity.

The CDR3 is 12 amino acids. CDR1 SQVTM and CDR2 ANQGSEA come from the germline V gene. The ends lost 6 bases at V and 10 bases at J; junction bases unmatched: 7. The authors extracted at least 6 micrograms of total RNA per sample. The chain carries TRBV29-1 and TRBJ2-1; 9 nucleotides match TRBD1. The receptor's source is a human donor in good health. The sample comprised blood. In DNA, the CDR3 is TGCAGCGTGAGGACAGGGGCTGGGGAGCAGTTCTTC. It encodes CSVRTGAGEQFF.